The 31 T cell receptor beta chains below come from one sample, sequenced in a study of cytomegalovirus exposure and HLA in healthy donors. Primers included in the PCR were 60 Vbeta and 13 Jbeta primers. This table comes from immunoSEQ multiplex PCR, and its TCRdb copy is limited to in-frame clones, with some not included. Of under 95,000 clones in the sample, about two thirds are singletons; the top ten hold 9.5% to 13%. Sequencing input: PBMCs. All receptors come from a woman in her 40s in good health and CMV-seropositive.

The rearrangement uses TRBV6-4 and TRBJ2-3, with TRBD1 as a possible D gene (5 bases). The CDR3 is 15 amino acids. From germline, CDR1 is MRHNA and CDR2 SNTAGT. The V gene lost 3 bases and the J gene lost 0 bases, with 10 bases spanning the gap. CDR3 region: CASSEGEVSTDTQYF. CDR3 DNA sequence: TGTGCCAGCAGTGAAGGGGAAGTTAGCACAGATACGCAGTATTTT.

The chain has TRBV7-6 and TRBJ1-3, with a weak D call TRBD1 (5 bases). V was pared by 3 bases and J by 2 bases, with 11 bases between. The CDR3 is 15 residues long. Germline V CDR1 and CDR2: SGHVS, FNYEAQ. The chain's CDR3 is CASSFQAGTGNTIYF. The CDR3 bases are TGTGCCAGCAGCTTTCAGGCAGGGACTGGAAACACCATATATTTT.

The rearrangement uses TRBV6-5 and TRBJ2-7, with D unresolved. V lost 10 bases, J lost 3 bases, and 19 bases lay in between. The germline V gene encodes CDR1 MNHEY and CDR2 SVGAGI. The CDR3 sequence is 14 residues long. The CDR3, as DNA: TGTGCCACCCGTATGGCCCCCTCTCTCTACGAGCAGTACTTC. This encodes CATRMAPSLYEQYF.

Here the CDR3 DNA reads TGTGCCAGCAGCTCGCCGTCAGGGGGCTACGAGCAGTACTTC. This gives the protein CASSSPSGGYEQYF. This rearrangement joins TRBV5-4 to TRBJ2-7, with 7 bases aligning to TRBD1. In germline, CDR1 is SGHNT, CDR2 YYREEE (reference sequence). This CDR3 is 14 amino acids long. V shed 3 bases and J 3 bases; nucleotides not matched to a gene: 6. The entire variable domain, with the rest obtained from reference TRBV5-4 and TRBJ2-7, is as follows: ETGVTQSPTHLIKTRGQQVTLRCSSQSGHNTVSWYQQALGQGPQFIFQYYREEENGRGNFPPRFSGLQFPNYSSELNVNALELDDSALYLCASSSPSGGYEQYFGPGTRLTVT.

In its sample, this clone was seen a few times. The chain has TRBV7-2 and TRBJ2-3; D might be TRBD2 (6 bases). The germline CDR1 and CDR2 sequences are SGHTA and FQGNSA. Trimming shortened V by 6 bases and J by 0 bases, and 25 bases separated the two germline ends. The CDR3 has 19 residues. The DNA for the CDR3 is TGTGCCAGCAGTTCCTTGGAGCGGGTACGCGGCTTTAGCACAGATACGCAGTATTTT. Amino acid sequence: CASSSLERVRGFSTDTQYF.

This clone was seen a handful of times. V and J are TRBV6-1 and TRBJ2-1; 11 nucleotides align to TRBD2. Germline assignment: CDR1 MNHNS and CDR2 SASEGT. The length of the CDR3 is 14 residues. The J segment lost 10 bases and the V segment lost 7 bases, leaving 9 bases of the junction unmatched. CDR3 sequence: CASTISGGALEQFF. CDR3 nucleotide sequence: TGTGCCAGCACCATTAGCGGGGGGGCCTTGGAGCAGTTCTTC.

This clone was counted only a few times. CDR3 sequence reads: CASFFPGGMNTEAFF. The CDR3 DNA reads TGTGCCAGTTTTTTCCCAGGCGGGATGAACACTGAAGCTTTCTTT. V and J are TRBV19 and TRBJ1-1; D remains unclear. Between the trimmed V and J ends, which lost 8 bases and 0 bases, there was a span of 16 bases. The CDR3 extends over 15 amino acids. CDR1 LNHDA and CDR2 SQIVND come from the germline V gene (reference sequence).

This chain links TRBV7-8 with TRBJ2-7, with 9 bases fitting TRBD1. Germline V gene lookup returns CDR1 SGHVS and CDR2 FQNEAQ. The CDR3 runs to 12 residues. The trim removed 10 bases at V and 5 bases at J, leaving 6 bases unmatched. The CDR3 DNA follows: TGTGCCACGGGACAGGGTATCAACGAGCAGTACTTC. Translated: CATGQGINEQYF.

The V gene is TRBV9, the J gene TRBJ2-5; 9 bases agree with TRBD2. V lost 3 bases, J lost 5 bases, and 5 bases stayed unmatched. This CDR3 is built from 14 residues. Per germline, CDR1 SGDLS and CDR2 YYNGEE. This CDR3 reads CASSAGLAGETQYF. CDR3 in DNA: TGTGCCAGCAGCGCGGGACTAGCCGGTGAGACCCAGTACTTC.

The V and J genes are TRBV7-3 and TRBJ1-1, with D perhaps TRBD1 (5 bases). Trimming took 3 bases from V and 1 from J, leaving 9 bases between them. CDR3 length equals 14 residues. In germline, CDR1 is SGHTA, CDR2 FQGTGA. The CDR3 bases are TGTGCCAGCAGCTTTTCAACAGGGAACACTGAAGCTTTCTTT. Translation: CASSFSTGNTEAFF.

The gene calls are TRBV5-1 and TRBJ1-3; 11 nucleotides agree with TRBD1. Looked up from germline, CDR1 is SGHRS and CDR2 is YFSETQ. This CDR3 is 17 amino acids long. J lost 3 bases, V lost 4 bases, and 9 bases had no gene match. The CDR3, as DNA: TGCGCCAGCAGCAGAGGGACAGGGGGTGATTATGGAAACACCATATATTTT. It is translated as CASSRGTGGDYGNTIYF.

This chain links TRBV5-6 with TRBJ1-2, with a weak D call TRBD1 (6 bases). This CDR3 has 12 amino acids. V dropped 2 bases and J dropped 7 bases, with 9 bases sitting between them. Germline CDR1 reads SGHDT; CDR2 reads YYEEEE. CDR3 nucleotides: TGTGCCAGCAGCTTTAACAGGGCTGGCTACACCTTC. Protein: CASSFNRAGYTF.

This clone was found a few times. The chain recombines TRBV5-6 with TRBJ2-1; 8 bases map to TRBD2. The CDR3 is made up of 15 amino acids. Germline V CDR1 and CDR2: SGHDT, YYEEEE. After removal of 2 bases from V and 4 bases from J, the junction contained 5 bases not matched to a gene. In DNA, the CDR3 is TGTGCCAGCAGCTTACGGGGGGGCCGGTACAATGAGCAGTTCTTC. This codes for CASSLRGGRYNEQFF.

This chain uses TRBV6-1 with TRBJ1-2; tentative D call: TRBD1 (6 bases). The CDR3 extends over 13 amino acids. The V end was cut by 2 bases, the J end by 8 bases, with 12 bases between. Germline V gene sequence: CDR1 MNHNS, CDR2 SASEGT. CDR3 bases: TGTGCCAGCAGTGAAAGCCCGAGGGGGGGCTACACCTTC. This translates into CASSESPRGGYTF.

This clone was recorded only once. V gene TRBV9 combines with J gene TRBJ2-7, with 8 bases aligning to TRBD2. The V segment lost 0 bases and the J segment 1 base; nucleotides outside the gene matches: 3. This CDR3 has 15 amino acids. Looked up from germline, CDR1 is SGDLS and CDR2 is YYNGEE. In nucleotides, the CDR3 is TGTGCCAGCAGCGTAGGCGGGGGGCTATCCTACGAGCAGTACTTC. Amino acid sequence: CASSVGGGLSYEQYF.

The chain combines TRBV5-1 with TRBJ2-5, with TRBD2 matching 10 bases. CDR1 is SGHRS, CDR2 YFSETQ, per germline. There are 16 residues in the CDR3. J was trimmed by 2 bases and V by 3 bases; bases with no gene match: 7. This chain's CDR3 is CASSWVTSGVQETQYF. The CDR3 DNA is TGCGCCAGCAGCTGGGTTACTAGCGGGGTTCAAGAGACCCAGTACTTC.

Concerning this clone: The junction does not match germline at one end; this may be a read error. The rearrangement links TRBV7-9 to TRBJ2-3; perhaps TRBD2 as D (6 bases). Germline V lookup: CDR1 SEHNR, CDR2 FQNEAQ (reference sequence). This CDR3 is built from 14 residues. The CDR3, as DNA: TGTGCCAGCACCTTAGGAGGGAGCACAGATACGCAGTATTTT. Translated: CASTLGGSTDTQYF. The complete variable domain, with remaining parts taken from reference TRBV7-9 and TRBJ2-3, reads DTGVSQNPRHKITKRGQNVTFRCDPISEHNRLYWYRQTLGQGPEFLTYFQNEAQLEKSRLLSDRFSAERPKGSFSTLEIQRTEQGDSAMYLCASTLGGSTDTQYFGPGTRLTVL.

The chain links TRBV6-1 to TRBJ1-1; TRBD1 agrees at 7 bases. V shed 2 bases and J 0 bases; nucleotides not matched to a gene: 12. This CDR3 has 18 amino acids. Germline V gene lookup returns CDR1 MNHNS and CDR2 SASEGT. In DNA, the CDR3 is TGTGCCAGCAGTGAACCGGGACAGTTAGGTAGTCTGAACACTGAAGCTTTCTTT. Encoded protein: CASSEPGQLGSLNTEAFF.

Here the CDR3 reads CASSQQGPGYTF. CDR3 in DNA: TGCGCCAGCAGCCAACAGGGGCCTGGCTACACCTTC. The V call is TRBV4-1, the J call TRBJ1-2; tentatively, D is TRBD1 (6 bases). The V and J ends lost 2 bases and 7 bases respectively, with 8 bases between them. The CDR3 has 12 amino acids. CDR1 MGHRA and CDR2 YSYEKL come from the germline V gene.

The chain is built from TRBV5-1 and TRBJ2-2; possible D gene TRBD1, 5 bases. Trimming took off 0 bases at V and 0 bases at J, with 9 bases between the two ends. The CDR3 is made up of 16 amino acids. The germline V gene has CDR1 SGHRS and CDR2 YFSETQ. The CDR3 reads CASSLDGQTNTGELFF. The DNA of the CDR3 is TGCGCCAGCAGCTTGGACGGACAAACGAACACCGGGGAGCTGTTTTTT.

The chain combines TRBV11-3 with TRBJ1-2, with 9 bases lining up with TRBD1. Trimming removed 5 bases from V and 0 bases from J; junction bases left unmatched: 10. The germline gives CDR1 SGHNT, CDR2 YENEEA. This CDR3 has 17 residues. CDR3 in amino acids: CASSPKAGTGTNYGYTF. CDR3 bases: TGTGCCAGCAGCCCGAAGGCGGGGACAGGGACTAACTATGGCTACACCTTC.

As to this clone: Other nucleotide sequences from this sample produce the same CDR3. J is TRBJ2-2 and V is TRBV13, with D possibly matching TRBD1 (5 bases). In germline, CDR1 is PRHDT, CDR2 FYEKMQ (reference sequence). This CDR3 comprises 17 residues. V gave up 4 bases and J gave up 6 bases, with 21 bases separating them. The CDR3 DNA reads as TGTGCCAGCAGCTCCCACTCCAGGGTACCCTCACCCGGGGAGCTGTTTTTT. It yields the protein CASSSHSRVPSPGELFF.

This rearrangement joins TRBV13 to TRBJ2-7; possibly TRBD1 for D (6 bases). This CDR3 is built from 13 residues. Germline CDR1 reads PRHDT; CDR2 reads FYEKMQ (reference sequence). Deletions cut 2 bases from V and 2 bases from J, with 7 bases between. The CDR3 here is CASSLRGTYEQYF. CDR3 DNA sequence: TGTGCCAGCAGCTTAAGGGGGACCTACGAGCAGTACTTC.

This clone came up a few times. The chain links TRBV7-3 to TRBJ2-3, with D tentatively TRBD1 (5 bases). The CDR3 is made up of 14 amino acids. Deletions cut 5 bases from V and 3 bases from J, with 12 bases between. Germline V gene sequence: CDR1 SGHTA, CDR2 FQGTGA. The CDR3 sequence is CASSPSRQTDTQYF. In DNA form, the CDR3 reads TGTGCCAGCAGCCCGTCTCGACAGACAGATACGCAGTATTTT.

The rearrangement links TRBV2 to TRBJ2-3, with D possibly TRBD1 on 6 matching bases. The V end lost 2 bases, the J end lost 8 bases, and 11 bases lay between the germline ends. Germline values: CDR1 SNHLY, CDR2 FYNNEI. The CDR3 length is 13 residues. The CDR3 DNA sequence: TGTGCCAGCAGTGAAAGGGGGACGGGTACGCAGTATTTT. This gives the protein CASSERGTGTQYF.

The chain is built from TRBV30 and TRBJ1-2; a weak D match, TRBD1 (5 bases). The CDR3 length is 13 residues. The germline V gene has CDR1 GTSNPN and CDR2 SVGIG (reference sequence). Deletions cut 6 bases from V and 4 bases from J, with 15 bases between. The CDR3 nucleotides are TGTGCCTGCTACTCGGGGGGGATCTATGGCTACACCTTC. Its protein is CACYSGGIYGYTF.

This clone was seen only a few times. This sequence joins TRBV5-4 and TRBJ2-7; no clear D. In germline, CDR1 is SGHNT, CDR2 YYREEE (reference sequence). The ends were cut back, 0 bases at V and 4 bases at J, with 11 bases in the middle. This CDR3 is 14 amino acids long. In DNA, the CDR3 is TGTGCCAGCAGCTTGGGCCCAGAACCATACGAGCAGTACTTC. Its protein product is CASSLGPEPYEQYF.

V is TRBV6-6 and J is TRBJ1-1; no definite D call. With 5 bases removed from V and 2 bases from J, the gap between germline ends came to 6 bases. This CDR3 has 12 amino acids. Germline V gene sequence: CDR1 MNHNY, CDR2 SVGAGI (reference sequence). Here the CDR3 DNA reads TGTGCCAGCAGTCCTCCTAACACTGAAGCTTTCTTT. Amino acid sequence: CASSPPNTEAFF.

The chain carries TRBV19 and TRBJ2-5; D remains ambiguous. Germline values: CDR1 LNHDA, CDR2 SQIVND (reference sequence). The CDR3 extends over 13 amino acids. With 4 bases removed from V and 3 bases from J, the gap between germline ends came to 9 bases. Here the CDR3 reads CASSTRAEETQYF. The CDR3 coding sequence is TGTGCCAGTAGTACCCGCGCCGAAGAGACCCAGTACTTC.

The chain is built from TRBV7-9 and TRBJ1-5; TRBD1 agrees at 7 bases. Germline V gene data show CDR1 as SEHNR and CDR2 as FQNEAQ (reference sequence). The CDR3 covers 13 residues. V shed 2 bases and J 7 bases; nucleotides not matched to a gene: 2. The CDR3 sequence is CASSLRDRQPQHF. The CDR3 coding sequence is TGTGCCAGCAGCTTAAGGGACAGACAGCCCCAGCATTTT.

The chain is built from TRBV2 and TRBJ2-3; the match to TRBD1 covers 9 bases. Germline trimming cut 6 bases from V and 3 bases from J; bases unmatched to any gene: 7. In germline, CDR1 is SNHLY, CDR2 FYNNEI. The CDR3 covers 15 residues. CDR3 amino acids: CASRKDRGRTDTQYF. For the CDR3, the DNA is TGTGCCAGCAGGAAGGACAGGGGTCGGACAGATACGCAGTATTTT.